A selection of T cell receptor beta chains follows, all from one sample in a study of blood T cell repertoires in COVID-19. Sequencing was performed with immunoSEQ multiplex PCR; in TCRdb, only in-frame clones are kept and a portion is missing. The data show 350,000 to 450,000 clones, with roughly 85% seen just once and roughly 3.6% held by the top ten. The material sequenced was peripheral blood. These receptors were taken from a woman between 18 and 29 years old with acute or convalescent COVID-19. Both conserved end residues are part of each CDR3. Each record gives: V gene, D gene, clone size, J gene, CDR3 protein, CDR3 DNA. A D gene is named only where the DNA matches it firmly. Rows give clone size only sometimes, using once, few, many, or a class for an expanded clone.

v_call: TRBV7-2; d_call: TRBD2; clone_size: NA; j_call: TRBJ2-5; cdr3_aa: CASSLLAGIKETQYF; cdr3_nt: TGTGCCAGCAGCTTACTAGCGGGAATCAAGGAGACCCAGTACTTC
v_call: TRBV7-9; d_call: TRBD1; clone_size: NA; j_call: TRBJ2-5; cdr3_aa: CASSLRGQGNSETQYF; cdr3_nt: TGTGCCAGCAGCTTAAGGGGACAGGGGAACTCAGAGACCCAGTACTTC
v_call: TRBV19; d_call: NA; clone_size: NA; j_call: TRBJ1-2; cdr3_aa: CASSKGAMDYGYTF; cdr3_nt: TGTGCCAGTAGTAAAGGGGCGATGGACTATGGCTACACCTTC
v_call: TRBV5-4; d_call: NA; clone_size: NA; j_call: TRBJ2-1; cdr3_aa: CASSLGSVSAYNEQFF; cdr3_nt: TGTGCCAGCAGCTTGGGAAGCGTTTCAGCCTACAATGAGCAGTTCTTC
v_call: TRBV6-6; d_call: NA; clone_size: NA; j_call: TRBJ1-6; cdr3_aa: CASKDNYNSPLHF; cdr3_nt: TGTGCCAGCAAGGACAACTATAATTCACCCCTCCACTTT
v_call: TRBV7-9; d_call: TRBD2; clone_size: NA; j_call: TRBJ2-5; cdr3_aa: CASSGGSGSGETQYF; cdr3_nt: TGTGCCAGCAGCGGGGGGAGCGGGAGTGGAGAGACCCAGTACTTC
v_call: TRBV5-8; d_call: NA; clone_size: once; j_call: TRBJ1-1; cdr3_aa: CASNRRGAKPEAFF; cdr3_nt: TGTGCCAGCAACCGCCGGGGGGCTAAGCCTGAAGCTTTCTTT
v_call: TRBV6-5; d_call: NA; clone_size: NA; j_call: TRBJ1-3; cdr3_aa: CASSYTDSDTIYF; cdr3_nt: TGTGCCAGCAGTTACACGGACAGCGATACCATATATTTT
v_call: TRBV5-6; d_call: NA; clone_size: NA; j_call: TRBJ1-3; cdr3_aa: CASSYTGHRIGNTIYF; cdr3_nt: TGTGCCAGCAGCTACACGGGACACAGGATTGGAAACACCATATATTTT
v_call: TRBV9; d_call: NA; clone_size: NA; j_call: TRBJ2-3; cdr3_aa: CASSVGRGTDTQYF; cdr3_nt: TGTGCCAGCAGCGTAGGCCGGGGTACAGATACGCAGTATTTT
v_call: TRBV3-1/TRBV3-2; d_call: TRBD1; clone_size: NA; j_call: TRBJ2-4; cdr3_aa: CASSLGQGRAKNIQYF; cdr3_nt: TGTGCCAGCAGCCTCGGACAGGGAAGAGCCAAAAACATTCAGTACTTC
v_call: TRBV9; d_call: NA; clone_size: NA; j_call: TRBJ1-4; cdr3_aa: CASSVGGETNEKLFF; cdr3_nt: TGTGCCAGCAGCGTAGGGGGGGAAACTAATGAAAAACTGTTTTTT
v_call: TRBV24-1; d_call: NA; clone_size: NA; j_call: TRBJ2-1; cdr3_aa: CATSDLDPGSSEQFF; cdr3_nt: TGTGCCACCAGTGATTTGGATCCAGGGTCGAGTGAGCAGTTCTTC
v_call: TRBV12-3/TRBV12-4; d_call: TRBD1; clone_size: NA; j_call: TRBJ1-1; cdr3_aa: CASSTGGNTEAFF; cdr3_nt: TGTGCCAGCAGTACAGGGGGGAACACTGAAGCTTTCTTT
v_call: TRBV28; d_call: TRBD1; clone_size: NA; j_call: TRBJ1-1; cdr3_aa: CASRTPDRGLSAFF; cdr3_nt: TGTGCCAGCAGAACTCCGGACAGGGGGCTGTCCGCTTTCTTT
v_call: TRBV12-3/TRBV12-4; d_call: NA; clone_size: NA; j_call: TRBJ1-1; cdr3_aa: CASSLDSGEAFF; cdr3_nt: TGTGCCAGCAGTTTAGATAGTGGTGAAGCTTTCTTT
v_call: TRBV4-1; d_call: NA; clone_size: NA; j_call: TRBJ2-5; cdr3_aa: CASSPQGPAETQYF; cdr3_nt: TGCGCCAGCAGCCCCCAGGGCCCCGCGGAGACCCAGTACTTC
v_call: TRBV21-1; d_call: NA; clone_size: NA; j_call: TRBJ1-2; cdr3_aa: CASSGGAGIYGYTF; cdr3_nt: TGTGCCAGCAGCGGGGGGGCAGGGATCTATGGCTACACCTTC
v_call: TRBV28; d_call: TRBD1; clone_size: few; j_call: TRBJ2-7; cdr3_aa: CASSSSPNVFGTVPPYEQYF; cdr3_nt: TGTGCCAGCAGTTCGTCCCCGAACGTGTTTGGGACAGTTCCTCCCTACGAGCAGTACTTC
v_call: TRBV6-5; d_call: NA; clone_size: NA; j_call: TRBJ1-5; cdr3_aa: CASSSTNQPQHF; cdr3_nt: TGTGCCAGCAGTTCCACTAATCAGCCCCAGCATTTT
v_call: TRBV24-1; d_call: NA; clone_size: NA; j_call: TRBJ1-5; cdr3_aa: CATSDLQHNQPQHF; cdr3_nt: TGTGCCACCAGTGATTTGCAACACAATCAGCCCCAGCATTTT
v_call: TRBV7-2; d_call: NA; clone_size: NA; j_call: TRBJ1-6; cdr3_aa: CASSPRTDLNSPLHF; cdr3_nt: TGTGCCAGCAGCCCGAGGACAGACCTTAATTCACCCCTCCACTTT
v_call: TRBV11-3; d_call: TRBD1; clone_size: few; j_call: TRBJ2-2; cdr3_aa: CASSVRTGGVTGELFF; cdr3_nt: TGTGCCAGCAGCGTTAGGACAGGGGGCGTCACCGGGGAGCTGTTTTTT
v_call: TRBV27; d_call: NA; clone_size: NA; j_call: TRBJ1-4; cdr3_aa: CASSSGFTNEKLFF; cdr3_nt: TGTGCCAGCAGTTCAGGGTTTACTAATGAAAAACTGTTTTTT
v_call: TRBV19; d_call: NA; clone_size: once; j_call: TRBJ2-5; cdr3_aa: CASSMDIQETQYF; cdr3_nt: TGTGCCAGTAGTATGGACATCCAAGAGACCCAGTACTTC
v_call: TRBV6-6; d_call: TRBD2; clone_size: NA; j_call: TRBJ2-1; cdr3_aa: CASSYGLASYNEQFF; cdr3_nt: TGTGCCAGCAGTTATGGACTAGCCAGCTACAATGAGCAGTTCTTC
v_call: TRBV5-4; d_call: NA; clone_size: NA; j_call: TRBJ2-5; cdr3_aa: CASSLRVGGQETQYF; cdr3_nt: TGTGCCAGCAGCTTGAGGGTAGGAGGGCAAGAGACCCAGTACTTC
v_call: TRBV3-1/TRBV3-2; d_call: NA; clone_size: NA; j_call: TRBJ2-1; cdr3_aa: CASSQRHEQFF; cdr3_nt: TGTGCCAGCAGCCAACGTCATGAGCAGTTCTTC
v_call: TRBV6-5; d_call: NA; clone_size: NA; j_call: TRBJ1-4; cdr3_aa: CASSFVQGREKLFF; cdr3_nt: TGTGCCAGCAGTTTCGTTCAGGGTCGGGAAAAACTGTTTTTT
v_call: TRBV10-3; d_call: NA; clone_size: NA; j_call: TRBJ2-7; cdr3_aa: CAISDRAYEQYF; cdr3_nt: TGTGCCATCAGTGACAGGGCCTACGAGCAGTACTTC
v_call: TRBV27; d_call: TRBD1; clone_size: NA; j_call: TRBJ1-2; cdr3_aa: CASSPSDRVRYSYGYTF; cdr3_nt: TGTGCCAGCAGTCCTTCGGACAGGGTACGGTACAGCTATGGCTACACCTTC
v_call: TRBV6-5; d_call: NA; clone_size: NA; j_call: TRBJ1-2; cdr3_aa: CASSYPGGGRYGYTF; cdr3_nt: TGTGCCAGCAGTTACCCGGGGGGGGGCCGCTATGGCTACACCTTC
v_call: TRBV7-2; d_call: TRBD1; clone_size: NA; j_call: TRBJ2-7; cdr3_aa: CASSFRTGSSYEQYF; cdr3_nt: TGTGCCAGCAGCTTCCGGACAGGGAGCTCCTACGAGCAGTACTTC
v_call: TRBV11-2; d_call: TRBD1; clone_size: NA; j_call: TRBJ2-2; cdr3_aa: CASSALQGAYTGELFF; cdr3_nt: TGTGCCAGCAGCGCTTTACAGGGGGCGTACACCGGGGAGCTGTTTTTT
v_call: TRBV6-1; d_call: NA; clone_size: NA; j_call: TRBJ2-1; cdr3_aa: CASSYRWEQFF; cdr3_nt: TGTGCCAGCAGCTATCGTTGGGAGCAGTTCTTC
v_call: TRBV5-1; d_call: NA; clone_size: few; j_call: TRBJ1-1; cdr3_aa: CASKVVGRGTNTEAFF; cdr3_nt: TGCGCCAGCAAGGTCGTCGGGCGGGGGACGAACACTGAAGCTTTCTTT
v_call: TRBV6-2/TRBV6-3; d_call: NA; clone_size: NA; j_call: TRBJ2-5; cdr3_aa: CASSYSSGPETQYF; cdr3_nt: TGTGCCAGCAGTTACTCGAGTGGGCCAGAGACCCAGTACTTC
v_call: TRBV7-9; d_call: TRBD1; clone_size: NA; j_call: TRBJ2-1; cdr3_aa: CASSLDRGREQFF; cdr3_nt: TGTGCCAGCAGCCTGGACAGGGGGAGGGAGCAGTTCTTC
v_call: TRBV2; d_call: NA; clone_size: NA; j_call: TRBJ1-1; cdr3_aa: CASSGPGHTEAFF; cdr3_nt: TGTGCCAGCAGTGGTCCAGGGCACACTGAAGCTTTCTTT
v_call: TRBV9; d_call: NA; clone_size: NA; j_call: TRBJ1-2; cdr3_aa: CASSVQGLRGYTF; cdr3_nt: TGTGCCAGCAGCGTACAGGGCCTTCGTGGCTACACCTTC
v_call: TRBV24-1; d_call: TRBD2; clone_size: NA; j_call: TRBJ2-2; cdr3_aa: CATSGTGGTGELFF; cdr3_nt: TGTGCCACCAGTGGAACGGGGGGGACCGGGGAGCTGTTTTTT
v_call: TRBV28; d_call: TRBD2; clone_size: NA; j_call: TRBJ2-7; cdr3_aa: CASSLLAGGFGYEQYF; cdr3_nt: TGTGCCAGCAGTTTGCTAGCGGGAGGATTTGGCTACGAGCAGTACTTC
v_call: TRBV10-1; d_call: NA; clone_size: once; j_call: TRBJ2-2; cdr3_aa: CASSEQGPPGELFF; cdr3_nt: TGCGCCAGCAGTGAGCAGGGTCCCCCCGGGGAGCTGTTTTTT
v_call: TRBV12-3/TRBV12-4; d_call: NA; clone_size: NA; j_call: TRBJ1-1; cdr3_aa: CASGPRGRAFF; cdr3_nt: TGTGCCAGCGGTCCGCGGGGGCGAGCTTTCTTT